Listed below are T cell receptor beta chains from one sample, sequenced in a study of TIL therapy for anti-PD-1-resistant metastatic lung cancer. Clones were sequenced by immunoSEQ multiplex PCR, and TCRdb holds only the in-frame ones, with some missing. This sample has about 50,000 clones, with about two thirds found just once. The sequencing here drew on tumor tissue, taken at baseline. The receptors were gathered from a person aged 25-85 years with non-small cell lung cancer. Both conserved end residues are part of each CDR3. A D gene is named only where the DNA matches it firmly. Expanded clones are given a class, and other clones once, few, many or no size at all.

d_call | j_call | clone_size | v_call | cdr3_nt | cdr3_aa
NA | TRBJ2-2 | NA | TRBV6-5 | TGTGCCAGCAGTTACTTGGGGGCCGGGGAGCTGTTTTTT | CASSYLGAGELFF
NA | TRBJ1-5 | NA | TRBV4-2 | TGTGCCAGCAGCCAGCAGGACAGAGGCAATCAGCCCCAGCATTTT | CASSQQDRGNQPQHF
NA | TRBJ2-2 | NA | TRBV5-1 | TGCGCCAGCAGAACGGGACCGGGACTCACCGGGGAGCTGTTTTTT | CASRTGPGLTGELFF
TRBD2 | TRBJ2-5 | once | TRBV5-1 | TGCGCCAGCAGCCAGGGACTAGCGGGGGCCCCCCAAGAGACCCAGTACTTC | CASSQGLAGAPQETQYF
TRBD1 | TRBJ2-1 | NA | TRBV7-3 | TGTGCCAGCAGCCCCGCAGGGGGCAATGAGCAGTTCTTC | CASSPAGGNEQFF
TRBD1 | TRBJ1-2 | NA | TRBV7-9 | TGTGCCAGCAGCTCCAGCCGGGACAGCGCTAACTATGGCTACACCTTC | CASSSSRDSANYGYTF
NA | TRBJ2-1 | NA | TRBV30 | TGTGCCTGGGGTCTTATCACTGAGCAGTTCTTC | CAWGLITEQFF
TRBD1 | TRBJ1-4 | NA | TRBV5-6 | TGTGCCAGCAGCCGAGGACAGGGGGCCGTAAATGAAAAACTGTTTTTT | CASSRGQGAVNEKLFF
TRBD1 | TRBJ1-2 | few | TRBV5-5 | TGTGCCAGCAGCCTGGGGACAGATTATGGCTACACCTTC | CASSLGTDYGYTF
TRBD2 | TRBJ2-7 | NA | TRBV18 | TGTGCCAGCTCACCCGGGACTAGCTCCTACGAGCAGTACTTC | CASSPGTSSYEQYF
NA | TRBJ2-3 | NA | TRBV6-5 | TGTGCCAGCAGTTACGTGGGAGAGGGCACAGATACGCAGTATTTT | CASSYVGEGTDTQYF
NA | TRBJ1-1 | NA | TRBV5-3 | TGTGCCAGAAGCTTGTGTATCCATTGGGCTGAAGCTTTCTTT | CARSLCIHWAEAFF
NA | TRBJ2-1 | NA | TRBV29-1 | TGCAGCGTAAGCGAGAGCTCCTACAATGAGCAGTTCTTC | CSVSESSYNEQFF
NA | TRBJ2-7 | few | TRBV27 | TGTGCCAGCGGTGCCCCTGTAGAGCAGTACTTC | CASGAPVEQYF
NA | TRBJ2-7 | NA | TRBV13 | TGTGCCAGCAGCTTAGGTGTAGCGTACCTACGCCAGCAGTACTTC | CASSLGVAYLRQQYF
NA | TRBJ1-5 | NA | TRBV6-1 | TGTGCCAGCAGTGAAGCGCCCAGCAATCAGCCCCAGCATTTT | CASSEAPSNQPQHF
NA | TRBJ1-4 | NA | TRBV5-6 | TGTGCCAGCAGCTTGGGGCAGGATAATCAAAAACTGTTTTTT | CASSLGQDNQKLFF
NA | TRBJ2-6 | NA | TRBV28 | TGTGCCAGCACTCTCGGGGTATCTGGGGCCAACGTCCTGACTTTC | CASTLGVSGANVLTF
NA | TRBJ1-4 | NA | TRBV10-3 | TGTGCCATCAGTGGCGAAGGGGTTGCAACTAATGAAAAACTGTTTTTT | CAISGEGVATNEKLFF
TRBD1 | TRBJ2-7 | NA | TRBV11-3 | TGTGCCAGCAGCCCGACAGGGGCGGGGGAGCAGTACTTC | CASSPTGAGEQYF
TRBD1 | TRBJ2-2 | NA | TRBV2 | TGTGCCAGCAGTGAATTGGGAACCGGGACAGGGTTCGCCGGGGAGCTGTTTTTT | CASSELGTGTGFAGELFF
NA | TRBJ1-6 | NA | TRBV19 | TGTGCCAGTAGGGGCTCTAATCCATCACCCCTCCACTTT | CASRGSNPSPLHF
TRBD1 | TRBJ2-2 | NA | TRBV5-4 | TGTGCCAGCAGCCCCACAGGGGTCGGCACCGGGGAGCTGTTTTTT | CASSPTGVGTGELFF
TRBD2 | TRBJ2-5 | NA | TRBV14 | TGTGCCAGCAGCCAGATGGGACTAGTGAAAGAGACCCAGTACTTC | CASSQMGLVKETQYF
TRBD2 | TRBJ2-3 | few | TRBV7-3 | TGTGCCAGCAGCTTGTACGCGGGGGGCTTCACAGATACGCAGTATTTT | CASSLYAGGFTDTQYF
TRBD1 | TRBJ2-7 | once | TRBV7-6 | TGTGCCAGCAGCTTGGACAGGGAGGAGCAGTACTTC | CASSLDREEQYF
NA | TRBJ1-2 | NA | TRBV7-9 | TGTGCCAGCAGCTTAGACAGCCCTTCCAACTATGGCTACACCTTC | CASSLDSPSNYGYTF
TRBD2 | TRBJ2-5 | NA | TRBV27 | TGTGCCAGCACGGGCGGGAGCAGGGAGACCCAGTACTTC | CASTGGSRETQYF
NA | TRBJ1-1 | NA | TRBV5-1 | TGCGCCAGCAGCTTGTCAGGGGCTAACACTGAAGCTTTCTTT | CASSLSGANTEAFF
TRBD1 | TRBJ2-5 | NA | TRBV6-1 | TGTGCCAGCACCTTAACAGGGGAAGGGACCCAGTACTTC | CASTLTGEGTQYF
NA | TRBJ2-1 | few | TRBV7-6 | TGTGCCAGCAGCTTAGCGGCGGATGAGCAGTTCTTC | CASSLAADEQFF
NA | TRBJ1-3 | NA | TRBV9 | TGTGCCAGCAGCCCCGCCCCGGCCCCTGGAAACACCATATATTTT | CASSPAPAPGNTIYF
TRBD1 | TRBJ1-3 | NA | TRBV5-1 | TGCGCCAGCAGCTTCCTACAGGGGGCTGCGGGAAACACCATATATTTT | CASSFLQGAAGNTIYF
TRBD2 | TRBJ2-3 | NA | TRBV6-1 | TGTGCCAGCAGTGCCGGCGGTATAGCGGGGGATACGCAGTATTTT | CASSAGGIAGDTQYF
TRBD2 | TRBJ2-1 | NA | TRBV5-1 | TGCGCCAGCAGCCCGATAGCGGGTCCATCGGGTGAGCAGTTCTTC | CASSPIAGPSGEQFF
NA | TRBJ2-1 | NA | TRBV2 | TGTGCCAGCAAGGCTAGCCATGAGCAGTTCTTC | CASKASHEQFF
TRBD1 | TRBJ2-7 | NA | TRBV6-5 | TGTGCCAGCAAGGGAAAGGGGGCATACGAGCAGTACTTC | CASKGKGAYEQYF
TRBD2 | TRBJ2-7 | NA | TRBV29-1 | TGCAGCGTTCGAATTAGCGGGGTTGAGCAGTACTTC | CSVRISGVEQYF
NA | TRBJ1-3 | NA | TRBV6-1 | TGTGCCAGCAGTGAAGAATTGGGATCTGGAAACACCATATATTTT | CASSEELGSGNTIYF
NA | TRBJ2-5 | NA | TRBV18 | TGTGCCAGCCGGATCAATGGCGAGACCCAGTACTTC | CASRINGETQYF
TRBD1 | TRBJ1-2 | NA | TRBV30 | TGTGCCTGGAGTCACAGGGGGGATGGCTACACCTTC | CAWSHRGDGYTF
TRBD1 | TRBJ2-2 | few | TRBV19 | TGTGCCAGCGAGACAGGGTTCGGGGAGCTGTTTTTT | CASETGFGELFF
TRBD1 | TRBJ1-5 | NA | TRBV28 | TGTGCCAGCAGAAAGACAGGGGATCAGCCCCAGCATTTT | CASRKTGDQPQHF
NA | TRBJ2-7 | NA | TRBV15 | TGTGCCACCAGCATTAGCAGTGGAGGGGGTTCCTACGAGCAGTACTTC | CATSISSGGGSYEQYF
NA | TRBJ1-4 | NA | TRBV11-2 | TGTGCCAGCAGCTTAGGGGTCTCCGGGCAGGAAAACCTGTTTTTT | CASSLGVSGQENLFF
NA | TRBJ1-5 | NA | TRBV28 | TGTGCCAGCTCCGAGAGTGGCCAGCCCCAGCATTTT | CASSESGQPQHF
NA | TRBJ1-4 | NA | TRBV7-2 | TGTGCCAGCAGCCGTGCAACTAATGAAAAACTGTTTTTT | CASSRATNEKLFF
NA | TRBJ2-6 | NA | TRBV5-6 | TGTGCCAGCAGCCTCATCTCTGGGGCCAACGTCCTGACTTTC | CASSLISGANVLTF
TRBD1 | TRBJ1-1 | NA | TRBV29-1 | TGCAGCGTCCACCGGGACAGGGGGCAGAACACTGAAGCTTTCTTT | CSVHRDRGQNTEAFF
NA | TRBJ1-2 | NA | TRBV30 | TGTGCCTGGAGTGGCCGGGACATAGTCAACTATGGCTACACCTTC | CAWSGRDIVNYGYTF
NA | TRBJ2-2 | NA | TRBV27 | TGTGCCAGCAGTTTATTCCCAGCGGCCAACACCGGGGAGCTGTTTTTT | CASSLFPAANTGELFF
TRBD2 | TRBJ2-7 | NA | TRBV5-4 | TGTGCCAGCAGCTTGAATAGCGGGACGTACGAGCAGTACTTC | CASSLNSGTYEQYF
NA | TRBJ2-7 | few | TRBV2 | TGTGCCAGCAGTGCCGTCGGGTACGAGCAGTACTTC | CASSAVGYEQYF